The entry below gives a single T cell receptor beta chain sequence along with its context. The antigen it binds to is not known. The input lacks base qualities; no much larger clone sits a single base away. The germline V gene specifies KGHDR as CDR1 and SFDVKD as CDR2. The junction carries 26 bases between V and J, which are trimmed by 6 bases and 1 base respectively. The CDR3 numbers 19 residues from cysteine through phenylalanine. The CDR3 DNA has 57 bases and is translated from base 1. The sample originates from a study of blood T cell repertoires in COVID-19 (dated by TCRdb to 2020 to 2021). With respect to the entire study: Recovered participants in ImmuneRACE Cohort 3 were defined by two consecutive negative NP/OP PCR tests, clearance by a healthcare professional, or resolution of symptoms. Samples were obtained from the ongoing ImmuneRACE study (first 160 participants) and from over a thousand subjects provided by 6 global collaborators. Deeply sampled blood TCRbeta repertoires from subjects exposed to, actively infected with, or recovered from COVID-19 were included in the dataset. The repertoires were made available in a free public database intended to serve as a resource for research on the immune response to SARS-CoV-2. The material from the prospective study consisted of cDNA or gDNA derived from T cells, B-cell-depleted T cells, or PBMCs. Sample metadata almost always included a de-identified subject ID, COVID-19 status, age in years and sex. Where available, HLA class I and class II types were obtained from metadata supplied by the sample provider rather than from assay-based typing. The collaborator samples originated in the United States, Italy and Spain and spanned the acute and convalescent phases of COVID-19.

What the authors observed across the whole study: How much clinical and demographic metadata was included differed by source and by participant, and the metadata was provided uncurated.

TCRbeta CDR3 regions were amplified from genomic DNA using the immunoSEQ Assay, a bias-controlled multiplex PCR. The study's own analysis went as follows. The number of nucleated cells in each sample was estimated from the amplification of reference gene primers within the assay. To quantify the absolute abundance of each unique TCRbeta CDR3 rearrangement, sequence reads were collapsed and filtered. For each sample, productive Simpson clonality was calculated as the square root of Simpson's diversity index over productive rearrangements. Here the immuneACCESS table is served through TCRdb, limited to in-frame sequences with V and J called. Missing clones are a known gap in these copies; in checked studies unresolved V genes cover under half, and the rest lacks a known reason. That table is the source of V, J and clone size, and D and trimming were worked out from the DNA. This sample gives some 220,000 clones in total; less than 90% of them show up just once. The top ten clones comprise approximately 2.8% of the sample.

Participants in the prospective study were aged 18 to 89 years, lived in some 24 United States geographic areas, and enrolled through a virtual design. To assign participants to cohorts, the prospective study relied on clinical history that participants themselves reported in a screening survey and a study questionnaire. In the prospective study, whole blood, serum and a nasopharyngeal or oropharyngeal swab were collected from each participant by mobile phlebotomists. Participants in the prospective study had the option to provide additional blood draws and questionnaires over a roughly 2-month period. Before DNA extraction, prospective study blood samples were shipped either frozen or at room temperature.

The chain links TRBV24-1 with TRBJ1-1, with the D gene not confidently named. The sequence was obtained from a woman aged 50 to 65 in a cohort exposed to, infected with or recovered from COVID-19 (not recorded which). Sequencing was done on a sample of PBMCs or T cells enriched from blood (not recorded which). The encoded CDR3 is CATSQRWVAGPTRNTEAFF. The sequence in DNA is TGTGCCACCAGTCAGCGTTGGGTTGCCGGCCCAACCAGGAACACTGAAGCTTTCTTT.